This is a list of T cell receptor beta chains from one sample in a study of T-cell reconstitution after alpha-beta-depleted transplantation in children. TCRdb re-called the PCR reads through MiXCR, storing one row per CDR3 protein. This table has roughly 220,000 distinct CDR3 sequences, around 9.7% appearing once. Sequences were derived from PBMCs from the stem cell graft donor, sampled from the stem cell graft. All receptors come from a human donor who donated a stem cell graft to a child with SCID. CDR3s include the opening cysteine and the closing phenylalanine or tryptophan. Each record gives: clone size, V gene, J gene, D gene, CDR3 protein, CDR3 DNA. A D gene is named only where the DNA matches it firmly. The size of a clone is reported for some rows only, either as once, few or many, or as a class for expanded clones.

clone_size: many
v_call: TRBV5-1
j_call: TRBJ1-1
d_call: TRBD1
cdr3_aa: CASSLVGDRAVGTEAFF
cdr3_nt: TGCGCCAGCAGCTTGGTGGGGGACAGGGCCGTCGGGACTGAAGCTTTCTTT

clone_size: many
v_call: TRBV5-1
j_call: TRBJ2-5
d_call: .
cdr3_aa: CASRGGPSHQETQYF
cdr3_nt: TGCGCCAGCAGGGGGGGGCCTTCTCACCAAGAGACCCAGTACTTC

clone_size: many
v_call: TRBV7-2
j_call: TRBJ1-1
d_call: .
cdr3_aa: CASSLAARLAFF
cdr3_nt: TGTGCCAGCAGCTTAGCGGCTAGGTTAGCTTTCTTT

clone_size: many
v_call: TRBV5-5
j_call: TRBJ1-6
d_call: .
cdr3_aa: CASSAPTASGSPLHF
cdr3_nt: TGTGCCAGCAGCGCCCCTACAGCCTCCGGGTCACCCCTCCACTTT

clone_size: many
v_call: TRBV7-9
j_call: TRBJ1-4
d_call: .
cdr3_aa: CASSRTGNHNEKLFF
cdr3_nt: TGTGCCAGCAGCCGAACAGGGAACCATAATGAAAAACTGTTTTTT

clone_size: many
v_call: TRBV12-3/TRBV12-4
j_call: TRBJ2-1
d_call: TRBD1
cdr3_aa: CASRDQGANNEQFF
cdr3_nt: TGTGCCAGCAGGGACCAGGGGGCCAATAATGAGCAGTTCTTC

clone_size: .
v_call: TRBV4-1
j_call: TRBJ2-5
d_call: .
cdr3_aa: CASSQGGRQGSGETQYF
cdr3_nt: TGCGCCAGCAGCCAAGGTGGGCGGCAGGGCTCGGGGGAGACCCAGTACTTC

clone_size: .
v_call: TRBV28
j_call: TRBJ1-4
d_call: .
cdr3_aa: CASSRGHTGGEKLFF
cdr3_nt: TGTGCCAGCAGTCGAGGACACACCGGGGGAGAAAAACTGTTTTTT

clone_size: many
v_call: TRBV5-1
j_call: TRBJ1-1
d_call: .
cdr3_aa: CASSNRVGGMNTEAFF
cdr3_nt: TGCGCCAGCAGCAATCGCGTTGGGGGCATGAACACTGAAGCTTTCTTT

clone_size: few
v_call: TRBV7-2
j_call: TRBJ2-2
d_call: .
cdr3_aa: CASSPDTGTGELFF
cdr3_nt: TGTGCCAGCAGCCCCGACACCGGCACCGGGGAGCTGTTTTTT

clone_size: many
v_call: TRBV6-5
j_call: TRBJ1-5
d_call: TRBD1
cdr3_aa: CASSLGQGAEQPQHF
cdr3_nt: TGTGCCAGCAGCCTAGGACAGGGGGCAGAGCAGCCCCAGCATTTT

clone_size: many
v_call: TRBV7-3
j_call: TRBJ1-1
d_call: .
cdr3_aa: CASSEQGGVTEAFF
cdr3_nt: TGTGCCAGCAGCGAACAGGGTGGGGTCACTGAAGCTTTCTTT

clone_size: many
v_call: TRBV6-1
j_call: TRBJ2-3
d_call: .
cdr3_aa: CASSITGLSTDTQYF
cdr3_nt: TGTGCCAGCAGTATAACGGGACTTAGCACAGATACGCAGTATTTT

clone_size: many
v_call: TRBV5-1
j_call: TRBJ2-2
d_call: .
cdr3_aa: CASRNVVDTGELFF
cdr3_nt: TGCGCCAGCAGAAACGTAGTGGACACCGGGGAGCTGTTTTTT

clone_size: many
v_call: TRBV19
j_call: TRBJ2-7
d_call: .
cdr3_aa: CASSIWQGPYEQYF
cdr3_nt: TGTGCCAGTAGTATATGGCAGGGGCCCTACGAGCAGTACTTC

clone_size: many
v_call: TRBV28
j_call: TRBJ2-7
d_call: TRBD1
cdr3_aa: CASRTGTVNEQYF
cdr3_nt: TGTGCCAGCAGGACCGGGACAGTCAACGAGCAGTACTTC

clone_size: many
v_call: TRBV5-1
j_call: TRBJ2-1
d_call: .
cdr3_aa: CASSFDTNYNEQFF
cdr3_nt: TGCGCCAGCAGCTTCGATACGAACTACAATGAGCAGTTCTTC

clone_size: many
v_call: TRBV25-1
j_call: TRBJ1-2
d_call: .
cdr3_aa: CASSPRWGDYGYTF
cdr3_nt: TGTGCCAGCAGTCCTCGTTGGGGAGACTATGGCTACACCTTC

clone_size: many
v_call: TRBV10-2
j_call: TRBJ1-1
d_call: .
cdr3_aa: CASRGVRTEAFF
cdr3_nt: TGCGCCAGCAGGGGGGTGAGGACTGAAGCTTTCTTT

clone_size: many
v_call: TRBV20-1
j_call: TRBJ2-5
d_call: .
cdr3_aa: CSAPERWQGTQYF
cdr3_nt: TGCAGTGCCCCCGAGCGGTGGCAAGGGACCCAGTACTTC

clone_size: many
v_call: TRBV4-1
j_call: TRBJ1-5
d_call: .
cdr3_aa: CASSQRWDASNQPQHF
cdr3_nt: TGCGCCAGCAGCCAACGCTGGGATGCTAGCAATCAGCCCCAGCATTTT

clone_size: many
v_call: TRBV5-1
j_call: TRBJ2-3
d_call: .
cdr3_aa: CASSGPLTDTQYF
cdr3_nt: TGCGCCAGCAGCGGACCCCTCACAGATACGCAGTATTTT

clone_size: many
v_call: TRBV15
j_call: TRBJ2-2
d_call: .
cdr3_aa: CATSLPVSTGELFF
cdr3_nt: TGTGCCACCAGCCTTCCGGTTTCCACCGGGGAGCTGTTTTTT

clone_size: many
v_call: TRBV7-2
j_call: TRBJ2-6
d_call: TRBD1
cdr3_aa: CASSPKTGQARVLTF
cdr3_nt: TGTGCCAGCAGCCCTAAGACGGGACAGGCCAGGGTCCTGACTTTC

clone_size: many
v_call: TRBV20-1
j_call: TRBJ2-5
d_call: .
cdr3_aa: CSASYREETQYF
cdr3_nt: TGCAGTGCTAGTTACAGGGAAGAGACCCAGTACTTC

clone_size: many
v_call: TRBV3-1
j_call: TRBJ2-1
d_call: .
cdr3_aa: CASSQESEQFF
cdr3_nt: TGTGCCAGCAGCCAAGAAAGTGAGCAGTTCTTC

clone_size: many
v_call: TRBV5-1
j_call: TRBJ1-6
d_call: TRBD1
cdr3_aa: CASSHRGSNSPLHF
cdr3_nt: TGCGCCAGCAGCCACAGGGGTAGTAATTCACCCCTCCACTTT

clone_size: many
v_call: TRBV29-1
j_call: TRBJ1-4
d_call: TRBD1
cdr3_aa: CSVRRDRESEKLFF
cdr3_nt: TGCAGCGTCCGAAGGGACAGGGAGAGTGAAAAACTGTTTTTT

clone_size: many
v_call: TRBV25-1
j_call: TRBJ2-4
d_call: .
cdr3_aa: CASSDRGLADIQYF
cdr3_nt: TGTGCCAGCAGTGATCGGGGCCTGGCGGACATTCAGTACTTC

clone_size: many
v_call: TRBV28
j_call: TRBJ2-5
d_call: .
cdr3_aa: CASSLGSSYQETQYF
cdr3_nt: TGTGCCAGCAGTTTGGGGAGTAGTTACCAAGAGACCCAGTACTTC

clone_size: .
v_call: TRBV20-1
j_call: TRBJ1-1
d_call: .
cdr3_aa: CSAASGAFF
cdr3_nt: TGCAGTGCCGCGAGTGGAGCTTTCTTT

clone_size: many
v_call: TRBV28
j_call: TRBJ2-7
d_call: TRBD1
cdr3_aa: CASSADRGLLYEQYF
cdr3_nt: TGTGCCAGCAGTGCGGACAGGGGGCTGCTCTACGAGCAGTACTTC

clone_size: many
v_call: TRBV5-1
j_call: TRBJ1-1
d_call: .
cdr3_aa: CASYEGDRTEAFF
cdr3_nt: TGCGCCAGCTATGAGGGGGATCGGACTGAAGCTTTCTTT

clone_size: many
v_call: TRBV6-2/TRBV6-3
j_call: TRBJ2-5
d_call: .
cdr3_aa: CASGKVPSRVQETQYF
cdr3_nt: TGTGCCAGCGGAAAAGTGCCTAGCAGGGTTCAAGAGACCCAGTACTTC

clone_size: few
v_call: TRBV5-5
j_call: TRBJ2-2
d_call: .
cdr3_aa: CASNPRKGQTGELFF
cdr3_nt: TGTGCCAGCAACCCCCGCAAAGGGCAGACCGGGGAGCTGTTTTTT

clone_size: many
v_call: TRBV7-2
j_call: TRBJ2-3
d_call: TRBD1
cdr3_aa: CASSPRTGASRDTQYF
cdr3_nt: TGTGCCAGCAGCCCAAGGACAGGGGCCTCAAGGGATACGCAGTATTTT

clone_size: many
v_call: TRBV2
j_call: TRBJ2-7
d_call: .
cdr3_aa: CASSVTGYEQYF
cdr3_nt: TGTGCCAGCAGTGTAACAGGCTACGAGCAGTACTTC

clone_size: .
v_call: TRBV20-1
j_call: TRBJ1-1
d_call: .
cdr3_aa: CSAGGWPREAFF
cdr3_nt: TGCAGTGCTGGGGGGTGGCCCCGTGAAGCTTTCTTT

clone_size: many
v_call: TRBV7-9
j_call: TRBJ2-5
d_call: .
cdr3_aa: CASSLPPIEETQYF
cdr3_nt: TGTGCCAGCAGCTTACCGCCTATTGAAGAGACCCAGTACTTC

clone_size: few
v_call: TRBV4-3
j_call: TRBJ2-3
d_call: .
cdr3_aa: CASSQGRRWQPDTDTQYF
cdr3_nt: TGCGCCAGCAGCCAAGGAAGAAGGTGGCAACCCGACACAGATACGCAGTATTTT

clone_size: many
v_call: TRBV20-1
j_call: TRBJ2-4
d_call: .
cdr3_aa: CSARALHRSLVDPAKNIQYF
cdr3_nt: TGCAGTGCTAGAGCCTTGCATCGGAGCCTAGTCGATCCAGCCAAAAACATTCAGTACTTC

clone_size: many
v_call: TRBV7-9
j_call: TRBJ1-4
d_call: .
cdr3_aa: CASSWTDGEKLFF
cdr3_nt: TGTGCCAGCAGCTGGACGGATGGGGAAAAACTGTTTTTT

clone_size: few
v_call: TRBV10-3
j_call: TRBJ2-3
d_call: .
cdr3_aa: CAISRGLTDTQYF
cdr3_nt: TGTGCCATCAGCAGAGGACTAACCGATACGCAGTATTTT

clone_size: .
v_call: TRBV12-3/TRBV12-4
j_call: TRBJ2-3
d_call: TRBD2
cdr3_aa: CTSSPTSGGATSTDTQYF
cdr3_nt: TGTACCAGCAGCCCAACTAGCGGGGGGGCGACTAGCACAGATACGCAGTATTTT

clone_size: many
v_call: TRBV12-3/TRBV12-4
j_call: TRBJ2-7
d_call: .
cdr3_aa: CASRSPESGSYEQYF
cdr3_nt: TGTGCCAGCCGATCCCCCGAATCGGGCTCCTACGAGCAGTACTTC

clone_size: many
v_call: TRBV5-1
j_call: TRBJ2-3
d_call: .
cdr3_aa: CASSLEGVWADTQYF
cdr3_nt: TGCGCCAGCAGCTTGGAAGGGGTTTGGGCAGATACGCAGTATTTT

clone_size: many
v_call: TRBV7-9
j_call: TRBJ1-4
d_call: .
cdr3_aa: CASSLEVTGNEKLFF
cdr3_nt: TGTGCCAGCAGCTTAGAGGTCACAGGGAATGAAAAACTGTTTTTT

clone_size: many
v_call: TRBV7-2
j_call: TRBJ1-4
d_call: .
cdr3_aa: CASSLVGEKLFF
cdr3_nt: TGTGCCAGCAGCTTAGTAGGTGAAAAACTGTTTTTT

clone_size: many
v_call: TRBV10-3
j_call: TRBJ2-5
d_call: TRBD2
cdr3_aa: CAISESASGGSRKETQYF
cdr3_nt: TGTGCCATCAGTGAGTCGGCTAGCGGGGGGTCTAGGAAGGAGACCCAGTACTTC

clone_size: many
v_call: TRBV15
j_call: TRBJ2-3
d_call: TRBD1
cdr3_aa: CATSTRQGADTQYF
cdr3_nt: TGTGCCACCAGCACAAGACAGGGAGCGGATACGCAGTATTTT